Shown below are 22 T cell receptor beta chains from a single sample sequenced in a study of blood T cell repertoires in COVID-19. The protocol was immunoSEQ multiplex PCR, while the TCRdb copy is restricted to in-frame clones and leaves out a portion. The data contain 300,000 to 350,000 clones, approximately 88% of them singletons. The material sequenced was PBMCs or T cells enriched from blood (not recorded which). The receptors were gathered from a man aged 25-40 years who had recovered from COVID-19.

The chain carries TRBV2 and TRBJ2-5; the match to TRBD1 covers 8 bases. V lost 9 bases and J lost 5; bases outside the gene matches: 8. Germline V gene sequence: CDR1 SNHLY, CDR2 FYNNEI. This CDR3 is 13 amino acids long. The CDR3 nucleotides read TGTGCCAGTATCAGGGGGCGCGCGGAGACCCAGTACTTC. Its translation: CASIRGRAETQYF.

The chain recombines TRBV3-1 (or the pseudogene TRBV3-2) with TRBJ1-1, with 9 positions matching TRBD1. The germline V gene encodes CDR1 LGHDT and CDR2 YNNKEL (reference sequence). V dropped 4 bases and J dropped 6; count of bases not matched to a gene: 9. This CDR3 is built from 15 residues. The CDR3 loop is CASSPGQGWAAEAFF. CDR3 DNA: TGTGCCAGCAGCCCGGGACAGGGTTGGGCCGCTGAAGCTTTCTTT.

The chain couples TRBV3-1 (or the pseudogene TRBV3-2) to TRBJ2-7, with D hard to call. The CDR3 has 16 amino acids. Germline V CDR1 and CDR2: LGHDT, YNNKEL (reference sequence). The V end was cut by 0 bases, the J end by 0 bases, with 12 bases between. CDR3 nucleotide sequence: TGTGCCAGCAGCCAAGATGACCCAGGATACTCCTACGAGCAGTACTTC. It encodes CASSQDDPGYSYEQYF.

The chain carries TRBV7-8 and TRBJ1-2; unclear D gene. Germline-derived CDR1 and CDR2 are SGHVS and FQNEAQ. The ends were cut back, 2 bases at V and 8 bases at J, with 18 bases in the middle. The CDR3 totals 15 residues. The CDR3 reads CASSLYETPVAGYTF. CDR3 DNA sequence: TGTGCCAGCAGCTTATACGAGACTCCGGTCGCGGGCTACACCTTC.

CDR3 amino acids: CASSQDEVGTEAFF. As DNA, the CDR3 is TGCGCCAGCAGCCAAGACGAGGTAGGCACTGAAGCTTTCTTT. V and J are TRBV4-1 and TRBJ1-1; D gene ambiguous. With 0 bases removed from V and 4 bases from J, the gap between germline ends came to 9 bases. The CDR3 consists of 14 residues. Germline CDR1 MGHRA, CDR2 YSYEKL.

This chain uses TRBV5-4 with TRBJ1-3, with D maybe TRBD1 (6 bases). CDR3 size: 13 residues. From germline, CDR1 is SGHNT and CDR2 YYREEE (reference sequence). Trimming shortened V by 9 bases and J by 4 bases, and 14 bases separated the two germline ends. The CDR3 region has the DNA TGTGCCACGTTCCAGGGGCCCGGAAACACCATATATTTT. Translating it yields CATFQGPGNTIYF.

This clone occurred a few times. The gene calls are TRBV9 and TRBJ1-5; possible D gene TRBD1, 5 bases. CDR3 length: 15 residues. Germline V gene lookup returns CDR1 SGDLS and CDR2 YYNGEE. V was pared by 3 bases and J by 1 base, with 11 bases between. CDR3 nucleotide sequence: TGTGCCAGCAGCGCGGGACTGCAAAGCAATCAGCCCCAGCATTTT. Encoded protein: CASSAGLQSNQPQHF.

The chain combines TRBV19 with TRBJ2-3; tentative D call: TRBD1 (8 bases). Trimming took off 4 bases at V and 4 bases at J, with 18 bases between the two ends. The germline V gene has CDR1 LNHDA and CDR2 SQIVND (reference sequence). The CDR3 sequence is 16 residues long. CDR3 in amino acids: CASSTQGEGHADTQYF. DNA of the CDR3: TGTGCCAGTAGTACACAGGGGGAGGGACACGCAGATACGCAGTATTTT.

The chain combines TRBV5-4 with TRBJ2-7; D unclear. CDR3 size: 14 residues. Trimming stripped 0 bases from V and 2 bases from J, with 9 bases between. Germline V gene data show CDR1 as SGHNT and CDR2 as YYREEE (reference sequence). The CDR3 protein is CASSLDRLAYEQYF. Here the CDR3 DNA reads TGTGCCAGCAGCTTGGATCGTCTAGCCTACGAGCAGTACTTC.

A single count supports this clone. V is TRBV28 and J is TRBJ1-1, with TRBD1 as a possible D gene (5 bases). V was trimmed by 3 bases and J by 11 bases, leaving 16 bases between them. The CDR3 spans 13 residues. Germline V gene sequence: CDR1 MDHEN, CDR2 SYDVKM. CDR3 amino acids: CASSLTEAVGAFF. The CDR3 DNA reads TGTGCCAGCAGTTTGACAGAGGCGGTAGGGGCTTTCTTT.

The V gene is TRBV11-2, the J gene TRBJ2-7; maybe TRBD2 (5 bases). The CDR3 runs to 15 residues. Trimming took 1 base from V and 0 from J, leaving 10 bases between them. Germline CDR1 is SGHAT and CDR2 is FQNNGV. The DNA for the CDR3 is TGTGCCAGCAGCTTAGGGGTCGGGATCTCCTACGAGCAGTACTTC. Residues: CASSLGVGISYEQYF.

The chain carries TRBV24-1 and TRBJ2-5; possibly TRBD1 for D (5 bases). CDR1 is KGHDR, CDR2 SFDVKD, per germline. CDR3 size: 15 residues. Trimming removed 3 bases at V and 5 bases at J, with 15 bases between. The CDR3 loop is CATSDLQGWGETQYF. As DNA, the CDR3 is TGTGCCACCAGTGATCTTCAGGGTTGGGGTGAGACCCAGTACTTC.

This clone was seen more than once but under ten times. The chain recombines TRBV19 with TRBJ1-1; possible D gene TRBD1, 6 bases. V was trimmed by 6 bases and J by 5 bases, leaving 19 bases between them. The germline CDR1 and CDR2 sequences are LNHDA and SQIVND (reference sequence). The CDR3 spans 15 residues. In DNA form, the CDR3 reads TGTGCCAGTAGACCAAAGGGAGGGACAAATACTGAAGCTTTCTTT. Translating it yields CASRPKGGTNTEAFF.

The chain employs TRBV7-3 and TRBJ2-1, with 9 bases matching TRBD1. Unmatched junction bases numbered 18, after V lost 5 bases and J lost 4 bases. This CDR3 contains 19 residues. Germline V gene data show CDR1 as SGHTA and CDR2 as FQGTGA. The CDR3 spells CASSPWAGTGKTNYNEQFF. In nucleotides, the CDR3 is TGTGCCAGCAGCCCCTGGGCCGGGACAGGGAAGACCAATTACAATGAGCAGTTCTTC.

This clone was detected once. This rearrangement joins TRBV15 to TRBJ2-3; 10 positions agree with TRBD2. V lost 0 bases to trimming and J lost 4 bases; unmatched junction nucleotides: 4. Germline CDR1 is LNHNV and CDR2 is YYDKDF (reference sequence). This CDR3 has 16 residues. The CDR3 here is CATSRDRTSGPDTQYF. The DNA for the CDR3 is TGTGCCACCAGCAGAGATCGGACTAGCGGTCCAGATACGCAGTATTTT.

The chain has TRBV7-9 and TRBJ1-1, with D perhaps matching TRBD1 (6 bases). The CDR3 has 12 amino acids. Deletions cut 4 bases from V and 4 bases from J, with 7 bases between. In germline, CDR1 is SEHNR, CDR2 FQNEAQ (reference sequence). In nucleotides, the CDR3 is TGTGCCAGCAGCTGGGACATCACTGAAGCTTTCTTT. Residues: CASSWDITEAFF.

V is TRBV10-3 and J is TRBJ2-7; 11 nucleotides agree with TRBD2. Germline values: CDR1 ENHRY, CDR2 SYGVKD. Trimming at V came to 3 bases and at J to 2 bases, leaving 6 bases not matched to a gene. CDR3 length: 16 residues. In DNA, the CDR3 is TGTGCCATCAGTGAATTGGATAGCGGGGGGGCCTACGAGCAGTACTTC. This encodes CAISELDSGGAYEQYF.

This chain uses TRBV14 with TRBJ1-4, with D unclear. Germline lookup yields CDR1 SGHDN and CDR2 FVKESK. The CDR3 covers 12 residues. The ends were cut back, 1 base at V and 7 bases at J, with 4 bases in the middle. This chain's CDR3 is CASSQVSEKLFF. As DNA, the CDR3 is TGTGCCAGCAGCCAAGTCTCTGAAAAACTGTTTTTT.

The chain is built from TRBV7-3 and TRBJ2-3; D unclear. The V gene's germline CDR1 is SGHTA and CDR2 FQGTGA. V lost 5 bases to trimming and J lost 0 bases, with 15 bases between them. CDR3 length: 16 amino acids. The CDR3: CASSLVLARSTDTQYF. The CDR3 nucleotides read TGTGCCAGCAGCCTCGTCCTGGCTAGAAGCACAGATACGCAGTATTTT.

The chain uses TRBV2 and TRBJ2-5, with TRBD1 matching over 9 bases. This CDR3 has 14 amino acids. Germline CDR1 SNHLY, CDR2 FYNNEI. The V and J ends lost 3 bases and 5 bases, in that order; junction bases with no gene match: 4. The CDR3 region is CASSDLGQGETQYF. The CDR3 region has the DNA TGTGCCAGCAGTGACTTGGGACAGGGTGAGACCCAGTACTTC.

This clone was counted a single time. The chain uses TRBV5-1 and TRBJ1-1; D uncertain. This CDR3 has 14 amino acids. CDR1 and CDR2 (germline): SGHRS, YFSETQ. With 3 bases removed from V and 0 bases from J, the gap between germline ends came to 9 bases. CDR3 nucleotides: TGCGCCAGCAGCTGGAATAGCATGAACACTGAAGCTTTCTTT. Translating gives CASSWNSMNTEAFF. Together with reference TRBV5-1 and TRBJ1-1, the CDR3 gives the full variable domain: KAGVTQTPRYLIKTRGQQVTLSCSPISGHRSVSWYQQTPGQGLQFLFEYFSETQRNKGNFPGRFSGRQFSNSRSEMNVSTLELGDSALYLCASSWNSMNTEAFFGQGTRLTVV.

The CDR3 DNA reads as TGTGCCAGCAGCCAAGAAAGCCTCTATGGCTACACCTTC. Its protein product is CASSQESLYGYTF. The chain recombines TRBV3-1 (or the pseudogene TRBV3-2) with TRBJ1-2; no definite D call. The CDR3 has 13 amino acids. Germline loops: CDR1 LGHDT, CDR2 YNNKEL (reference sequence). With 0 bases removed from V and 4 bases from J, the gap between germline ends came to 6 bases.